What follows are 15 T cell receptor beta chains derived from one specimen sequenced in a study of blood T cell repertoires in COVID-19. Data came from immunoSEQ multiplex PCR; TCRdb stores just in-frame clones and leaves some out. The repertoire holds around 100,000 clones, with approximately 88% as singletons. The sequenced sample consisted of peripheral blood. The receptors shown here come from a human donor in a cohort sampled during active COVID-19.

The chain carries TRBV18 and TRBJ1-3, with D perhaps TRBD1 (6 bases). The CDR3 consists of 15 residues. Germline CDR1 is KGHSH and CDR2 is LQKENI. V lost 5 bases and J 0 bases, leaving 11 bases between the germline ends. The chain's CDR3 is CASSLGQSSGNTIYF. The CDR3 DNA reads TGTGCCAGCTCATTAGGACAGAGCTCTGGAAACACCATATATTTT.

This clone appeared a single time. The chain couples TRBV7-2 to TRBJ2-7; 8 bases are shared with TRBD2. Per the germline V gene, CDR1 is SGHTA and CDR2 is FQGNSA. CDR3 length equals 16 residues. The V and J ends lost 2 bases and 4 bases, in that order; junction bases with no gene match: 10. CDR3 coding DNA: TGTGCCAGCAGCTTACGAAGAGCGGGGGCGGGATACGAGCAGTACTTC. Residues: CASSLRRAGAGYEQYF.

The rearrangement uses TRBV4-1 and TRBJ2-7; the D gene is possibly TRBD2 (6 bases). This CDR3 has 17 amino acids. The germline V gene encodes CDR1 MGHRA and CDR2 YSYEKL. V shed 0 bases and J shed 4 bases, with 19 bases lying between them. The CDR3 here is CASSQEVRRRDSYEQYF. The CDR3 nucleotides read TGCGCCAGCAGCCAAGAAGTAAGGCGGAGGGACTCGTACGAGCAGTACTTC.

V and J are TRBV4-1 and TRBJ2-6; D is possibly TRBD2 (6 bases). In germline, CDR1 is MGHRA, CDR2 YSYEKL. The CDR3 is 18 residues long. Trimming removed 0 bases from V and 0 bases from J, with 12 bases in between. The CDR3: CASSQDRGMSSGANVLTF. In nucleotides, the CDR3 is TGCGCCAGCAGCCAAGATCGGGGGATGAGCTCTGGGGCCAACGTCCTGACTTTC.

The chain recombines TRBV7-9 with TRBJ2-3; a possible D gene is TRBD2 (7 bases). The V gene lost 8 bases and the J gene lost 1 base, with 10 bases spanning the gap. CDR1 is SEHNR, CDR2 FQNEAQ, per germline (reference sequence). The CDR3 length is 13 residues. The CDR3 bases are TGTGCCAGCGGGGGGGCTGGCACAGATACGCAGTATTTT. Its protein is CASGGAGTDTQYF.

This clone was counted a few times. The chain couples TRBV5-1 to TRBJ1-1; no reliable D call. In germline, CDR1 is SGHRS, CDR2 YFSETQ. The CDR3 contains 13 residues. V dropped 0 bases and J dropped 1 base, with 4 bases sitting between them. The CDR3: CASSLDRNTEAFF. The CDR3 nucleotides read TGCGCCAGCAGCTTGGACAGGAACACTGAAGCTTTCTTT.

This clone was counted many times. The chain links TRBV4-1 to TRBJ1-4; D ambiguous. This CDR3 is built from 17 residues. The germline V and J ends were trimmed by 0 bases and 7 bases, with 18 bases remaining between them. CDR1 and CDR2 (germline): MGHRA, YSYEKL. The chain's CDR3 is CASSQESSGWGSEKLFF. CDR3 sequence (DNA): TGCGCCAGCAGCCAAGAAAGTTCGGGGTGGGGTAGTGAAAAACTGTTTTTT.

This chain uses TRBV23-1 with TRBJ1-1; no firm D call. TRBV23-1 is filed as an ORF, its function uncertain. Trimming pared 2 bases from V and 2 bases from J, leaving 15 bases between. This CDR3 has 16 amino acids. The CDR3, as DNA: TGCGCCAGCAGTCAAACAAGAGGCGCCCTTAACACTGAAGCTTTCTTT. This translates into CASSQTRGALNTEAFF.

The CDR3: CASGLVLGRREVDEKLFF. As DNA, the CDR3 is TGTGCTAGTGGTTTGGTATTAGGGAGGAGGGAGGTCGATGAAAAACTGTTTTTT. The rearrangement uses TRBV12-5 and TRBJ1-4; D is unclear. V was trimmed by 0 bases and J by 6 bases, leaving 20 bases between them. Germline V gives CDR1 LGHNT, CDR2 FRNRAP. The CDR3 contains 18 residues.

This chain joins TRBV9 and TRBJ1-2; D is uncertain. Germline V gene lookup returns CDR1 SGDLS and CDR2 YYNGEE. Trimming shortened V by 4 bases and J by 3 bases, and 16 bases separated the two germline ends. The CDR3 is made up of 15 amino acids. Here the CDR3 reads CASSPSPRNDYGYTF. The CDR3 coding sequence is TGTGCCAGCAGCCCGAGTCCTAGAAATGACTATGGCTACACCTTC.

The chain joins TRBV28 to TRBJ1-2, with TRBD1 as a possible D gene (6 bases). Per the germline V gene, CDR1 is MDHEN and CDR2 is SYDVKM. The CDR3 spans 13 residues. Between the trimmed V and J ends, which lost 5 bases and 8 bases, there was a span of 15 bases. The CDR3 region has the DNA TGTGCCAGCAGTACCACAGGGTTTAAGGGCTACACCTTC. This sequence encodes CASSTTGFKGYTF.

This chain connects TRBV7-2 to TRBJ2-5; 9 bases align to TRBD1. The trim removed 2 bases at V and 4 bases at J, leaving 2 bases unmatched. The length of the CDR3 is 14 residues. Germline V lookup: CDR1 SGHTA, CDR2 FQGNSA. The CDR3 reads CASSLRGQGETQYF. CDR3 sequence (DNA): TGTGCCAGCAGCTTACGGGGACAGGGAGAGACCCAGTACTTC.

The chain uses TRBV5-4 and TRBJ1-1, with 7 nucleotides matching TRBD1. V was clipped by 4 bases and J by 0 bases; unmatched bases: 3. Germline assignment: CDR1 SGHNT and CDR2 YYREEE (reference sequence). CDR3 length equals 14 residues. CDR3 sequence: CASSEGQLNTEAFF. As DNA, the CDR3 is TGTGCCAGCAGCGAGGGACAGCTGAACACTGAAGCTTTCTTT. The variable domain in full, completed from reference TRBV5-4 and TRBJ1-1, reads ETGVTQSPTHLIKTRGQQVTLRCSSQSGHNTVSWYQQALGQGPQFIFQYYREEENGRGNFPPRFSGLQFPNYSSELNVNALELDDSALYLCASSEGQLNTEAFFGQGTRLTVV.

This chain links TRBV2 with TRBJ1-4; TRBD1 agrees at 12 bases. Germline assignment: CDR1 SNHLY and CDR2 FYNNEI. The CDR3 spans 16 residues. Trimming removed 4 bases from V and 6 bases from J; junction bases left unmatched: 6. The CDR3 nucleotides read TGTGCCAGCAGTGGGGGACAGGGGGCGTCTGATGAAAAACTGTTTTTT. Translating gives CASSGGQGASDEKLFF.

As regards this clone: The germline gene is not matched at one end of the junction; a read error may be the cause. The gene calls are TRBV7-7 and TRBJ2-2; the match to TRBD1 covers 9 bases. The CDR3 runs 16 residues. Germline V gene sequence: CDR1 SSHAT, CDR2 FNYEAQ (reference sequence). The CDR3 sequence is CASSLGQGRGTGELFF. The CDR3 DNA is TGTGCTAGCAGCTTGGGACAGGGTAGGGGCACCGGGGAGCTGTTTTTT.